The 17 T cell receptor beta chains below come from one sample, sequenced in a study of blood T cell repertoires in COVID-19. Clones were sequenced by immunoSEQ multiplex PCR, and TCRdb holds only the in-frame ones, with some missing. The sample gives about 120,000 clones, around 80% of which show up once; 35% to 40% is in the top ten. Sample: peripheral blood. The source is a man aged 35 to 55 with active or convalescent COVID-19.

V and J are TRBV13 and TRBJ2-2; 7 nucleotides agree with TRBD2. The germline gives CDR1 PRHDT, CDR2 FYEKMQ (reference sequence). CDR3 length: 16 residues. V gave up 5 bases and J gave up 5 bases; unmatched junction bases: 11. CDR3 region: CASSPGDGRLTGELFF. The CDR3 coding sequence is TGTGCCAGCAGCCCGGGAGACGGGAGGTTGACCGGGGAGCTGTTTTTT. The whole variable domain, filled in from reference TRBV13 and TRBJ2-2, reads AAGVIQSPRHLIKEKRETATLKCYPIPRHDTVYWYQQGPGQDPQFLISFYEKMQSDKGSIPDRFSAQQFSDYHSELNMSSLELGDSALYFCASSPGDGRLTGELFFGEGSRLTVL.

The J gene is TRBJ2-1, the V gene TRBV27, with a tentative D call TRBD2 (7 bases). Trimming stripped 6 bases from V and 7 bases from J, with 19 bases between. The CDR3 extends over 15 amino acids. The germline V gene has CDR1 MNHEY and CDR2 SMNVEV (reference sequence). In nucleotides, the CDR3 is TGTGCCAGCAGCACACTACAGGGAGGGGTAAATGAGCAGTTCTTC. Encoded protein: CASSTLQGGVNEQFF.

This clone was found a few times. V is TRBV28 and J is TRBJ1-4; tentative D call: TRBD1 (6 bases). Germline V gene sequence: CDR1 MDHEN, CDR2 SYDVKM. V was clipped by 7 bases and J by 7 bases, with 13 bases between them. The CDR3 contains 13 residues. CDR3 bases: TGTGCCAGCACGGGGGGCGGATCTGAAAAACTGTTTTTT. Protein product: CASTGGGSEKLFF.

This clone was counted once. The chain carries TRBV7-8 and TRBJ1-5; D is unresolved. Between the trimmed V and J ends, which lost 0 bases and 6 bases, there was a span of 9 bases. There are 14 residues in the CDR3. In germline, CDR1 is SGHVS, CDR2 FQNEAQ. Here the CDR3 DNA reads TGTGCCAGCAGCTTAGCGGATCGGGGTCAGCCCCAGCATTTT. It specifies CASSLADRGQPQHF.

This chain connects TRBV5-4 to TRBJ2-1, with D maybe TRBD2 (5 bases). The ends were cut back, 2 bases at V and 3 bases at J, with 15 bases in the middle. Looked up from germline, CDR1 is SGHNT and CDR2 is YYREEE (reference sequence). This CDR3 is built from 16 residues. The DNA for the CDR3 is TGTGCCAGCAGCTTCCAAGTGGGAGCCAACTACAATGAGCAGTTCTTC. It is translated as CASSFQVGANYNEQFF.

V and J are TRBV28 and TRBJ2-5; D is unclear. Per germline, CDR1 MDHEN and CDR2 SYDVKM. CDR3 length equals 15 residues. Trimming removed 5 bases at V and 5 bases at J, with 18 bases between. The CDR3 sequence: CASSPFGGGSETQYF. In nucleotides, the CDR3 is TGTGCCAGCAGTCCTTTCGGCGGCGGAAGTGAGACCCAGTACTTC. The variable domain in full, with the rest retrieved from reference TRBV28 and TRBJ2-5, is DVKVTQSSRYLVKRTGEKVFLECVQDMDHENMFWYRQDPGLGLRLIYFSYDVKMKEKGDIPEGYSVSREKKERFSLILESASTNQTSMYLCASSPFGGGSETQYFGPGTRLLVL.

This chain connects TRBV10-3 to TRBJ1-6, with D perhaps matching TRBD1 (6 bases). This CDR3 has 17 amino acids. Per the germline V gene, CDR1 is ENHRY and CDR2 is SYGVKD. V dropped 4 bases and J dropped 11 bases, with 24 bases sitting between them. CDR3 sequence: CAISGGRQTGRGAPLHF. In nucleotides, the CDR3 is TGTGCCATCAGTGGGGGCCGCCAGACAGGAAGAGGGGCACCCCTCCACTTT.

The J gene is TRBJ2-6, the V gene TRBV5-1, with 8 bases that match TRBD1. The V gene's germline CDR1 is SGHRS and CDR2 YFSETQ. The J segment lost 2 bases and the V segment lost 5 bases, leaving 6 bases of the junction unmatched. This CDR3 has 16 residues. This chain's CDR3 is CASRSQGGAGANVLTF. CDR3 DNA sequence: TGCGCCAGCAGGTCACAGGGGGGTGCTGGGGCCAACGTCCTGACTTTC.

V gene TRBV30 combines with J gene TRBJ1-2; a weak D match, TRBD1 (5 bases). The germline V gene encodes CDR1 GTSNPN and CDR2 SVGIG (reference sequence). The CDR3 spans 15 residues. V was cut by 0 bases and J by 4 bases, with 15 bases left in between. The CDR3 bases are TGTGCCTGGAGTGTTGTGGCTGGGGGGAGCTATGGCTACACCTTC. Residues: CAWSVVAGGSYGYTF. The variable domain in full, completed from reference TRBV30 and TRBJ1-2, reads SQTIHQWPATLVQPVGSPLSLECTVEGTSNPNLYWYRQAAGRGLQLLFYSVGIGQISSEVPQNLSASRPQDRQFILSSKKLLLSDSGFYLCAWSVVAGGSYGYTFGSGTRLTVV.

The V call is TRBV9, the J call TRBJ1-2; D remains ambiguous. In germline, CDR1 is SGDLS, CDR2 YYNGEE. V lost 0 bases, J lost 5 bases, and 14 bases lay in between. The CDR3 is made up of 15 amino acids. CDR3 region: CASSVAHTGKYGYTF. Here the CDR3 DNA reads TGTGCCAGCAGCGTAGCCCATACCGGGAAGTATGGCTACACCTTC.

The V and J genes are TRBV6-5 and TRBJ2-1, with 12 bases matching TRBD2. The germline CDR1 and CDR2 sequences are MNHEY and SVGAGI. CDR3 length: 15 residues. The V and J ends lost 8 bases and 2 bases, in that order; junction bases with no gene match: 4. CDR3 residues: CASRWTSGAYNEQFF. Written as DNA, the CDR3 is TGTGCCAGCCGTTGGACTAGCGGGGCCTACAATGAGCAGTTCTTC.

This clone was seen a few times. DNA of the CDR3: TGCGCCAGCAGCTTGGGAGGGTACTACAATGAGCAGTTCTTC. Its translation: CASSLGGYYNEQFF. The J gene is TRBJ2-1, the V gene TRBV5-1; D is possibly TRBD2 (5 bases). Germline assignment: CDR1 SGHRS and CDR2 YFSETQ. The CDR3 covers 14 residues. The V and J ends lost 0 bases and 3 bases respectively, with 7 bases between them. Supplemented by reference TRBV5-1 and TRBJ2-1, the full variable domain reads KAGVTQTPRYLIKTRGQQVTLSCSPISGHRSVSWYQQTPGQGLQFLFEYFSETQRNKGNFPGRFSGRQFSNSRSEMNVSTLELGDSALYLCASSLGGYYNEQFFGPGTRLTVL.

V usage is TRBV7-8 and J usage is TRBJ1-6; tentatively, D is TRBD1 (6 bases). Germline assignment: CDR1 SGHVS and CDR2 FQNEAQ. With 5 bases removed from V and 8 bases from J, the gap between germline ends came to 13 bases. The length of the CDR3 is 14 residues. CDR3 sequence: CASSPQRQDSPLHF. In DNA form, the CDR3 reads TGTGCCAGCAGCCCTCAACGACAGGATTCACCCCTCCACTTT. Variable domain in full (rest from reference TRBV7-8 and TRBJ1-6): GAGVSQSPRYKVAKRGQDVALRCDPISGHVSLFWYQQALGQGPEFLTYFQNEAQLDKSGLPSDRFFAERPEGSVSTLKIQRTQQEDSAVYLCASSPQRQDSPLHFGNGTRLTVT.

The chain recombines TRBV28 with TRBJ1-2; TRBD1 agrees at 9 bases. Germline V lookup: CDR1 MDHEN, CDR2 SYDVKM. The trim removed 8 bases at V and 7 bases at J, leaving 5 bases unmatched. The CDR3 runs 12 residues. The CDR3 protein is CASWGQGGGYTF. The CDR3 DNA is TGTGCCAGCTGGGGACAGGGAGGTGGCTACACCTTC.

A single count supports this clone. The genes are TRBV27 and TRBJ2-1, with 9 bases fitting TRBD2. Trimming at V came to 2 bases and at J to 10 bases, leaving 9 bases not matched to a gene. The CDR3 covers 15 residues. Germline V lookup: CDR1 MNHEY, CDR2 SMNVEV (reference sequence). The CDR3 is CASSLGASGEREQFF. The CDR3 region has the DNA TGTGCCAGCAGTTTAGGGGCTAGCGGGGAGCGAGAGCAGTTCTTC.

This rearrangement joins TRBV18 to TRBJ1-1; D is possibly TRBD1 (5 bases). Germline V gene sequence: CDR1 KGHSH, CDR2 LQKENI. Trimming pared 5 bases from V and 1 base from J, leaving 11 bases between. The length of the CDR3 is 14 residues. The CDR3 nucleotides read TGTGCCAGCTCATCCACGACAGCGAACACTGAAGCTTTCTTT. Protein product: CASSSTTANTEAFF.

This chain uses TRBV11-3 with TRBJ2-1; D not resolved. Between the trimmed V and J ends, which lost 0 bases and 6 bases, there was a span of 12 bases. Germline loops: CDR1 SGHNT, CDR2 YENEEA. The CDR3 loop spans 15 amino acids. Here the CDR3 reads CASSLDQDRVNEQFF. The CDR3 region has the DNA TGTGCCAGCAGCTTAGATCAGGATCGAGTCAATGAGCAGTTCTTC.